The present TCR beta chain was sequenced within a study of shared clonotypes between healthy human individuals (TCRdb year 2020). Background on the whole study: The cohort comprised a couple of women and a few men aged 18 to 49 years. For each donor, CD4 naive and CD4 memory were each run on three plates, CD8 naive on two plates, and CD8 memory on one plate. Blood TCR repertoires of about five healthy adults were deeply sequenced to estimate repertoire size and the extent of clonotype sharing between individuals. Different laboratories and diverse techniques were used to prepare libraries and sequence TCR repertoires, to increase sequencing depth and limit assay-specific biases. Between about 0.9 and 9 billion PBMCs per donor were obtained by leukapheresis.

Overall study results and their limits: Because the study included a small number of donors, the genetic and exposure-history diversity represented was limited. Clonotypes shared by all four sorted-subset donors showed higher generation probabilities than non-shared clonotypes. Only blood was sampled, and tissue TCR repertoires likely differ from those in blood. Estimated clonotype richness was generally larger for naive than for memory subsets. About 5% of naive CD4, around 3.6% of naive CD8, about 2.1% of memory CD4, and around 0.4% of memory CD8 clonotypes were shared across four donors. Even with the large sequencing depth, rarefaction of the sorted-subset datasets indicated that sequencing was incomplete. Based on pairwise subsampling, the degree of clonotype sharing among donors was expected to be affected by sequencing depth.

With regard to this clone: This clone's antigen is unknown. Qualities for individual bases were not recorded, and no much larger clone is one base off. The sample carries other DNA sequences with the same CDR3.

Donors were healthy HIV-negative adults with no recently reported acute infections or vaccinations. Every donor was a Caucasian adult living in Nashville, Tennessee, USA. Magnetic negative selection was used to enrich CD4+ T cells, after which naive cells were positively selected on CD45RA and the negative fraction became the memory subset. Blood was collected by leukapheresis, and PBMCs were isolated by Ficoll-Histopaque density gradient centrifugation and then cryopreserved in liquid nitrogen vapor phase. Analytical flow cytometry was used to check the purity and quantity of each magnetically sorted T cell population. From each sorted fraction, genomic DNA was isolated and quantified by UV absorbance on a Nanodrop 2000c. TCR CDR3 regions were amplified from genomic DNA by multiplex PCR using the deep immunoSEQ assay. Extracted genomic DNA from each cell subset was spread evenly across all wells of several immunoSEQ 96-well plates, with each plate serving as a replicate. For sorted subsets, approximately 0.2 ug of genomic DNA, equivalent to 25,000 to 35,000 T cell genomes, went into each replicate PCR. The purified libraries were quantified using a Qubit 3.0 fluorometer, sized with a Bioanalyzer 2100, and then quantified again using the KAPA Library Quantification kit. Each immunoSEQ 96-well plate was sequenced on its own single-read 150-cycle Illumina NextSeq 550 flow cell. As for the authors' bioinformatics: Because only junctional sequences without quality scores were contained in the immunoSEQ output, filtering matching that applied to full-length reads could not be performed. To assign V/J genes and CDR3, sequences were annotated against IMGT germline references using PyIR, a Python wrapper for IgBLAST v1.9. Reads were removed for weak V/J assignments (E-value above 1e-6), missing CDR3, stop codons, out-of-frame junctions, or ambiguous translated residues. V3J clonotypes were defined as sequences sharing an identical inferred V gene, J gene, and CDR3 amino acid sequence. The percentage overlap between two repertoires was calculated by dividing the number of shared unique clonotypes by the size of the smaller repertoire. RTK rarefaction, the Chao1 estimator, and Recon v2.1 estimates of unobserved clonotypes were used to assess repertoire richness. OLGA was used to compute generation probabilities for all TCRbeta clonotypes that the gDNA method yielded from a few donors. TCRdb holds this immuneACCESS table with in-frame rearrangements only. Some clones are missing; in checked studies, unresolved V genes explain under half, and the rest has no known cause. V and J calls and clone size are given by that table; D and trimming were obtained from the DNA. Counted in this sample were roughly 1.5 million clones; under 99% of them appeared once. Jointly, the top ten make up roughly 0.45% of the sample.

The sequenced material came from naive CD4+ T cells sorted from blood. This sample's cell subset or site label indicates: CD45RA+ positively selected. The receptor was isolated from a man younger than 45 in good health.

The nucleotide sequence is given as TGTGCCAGCACCTCACCCGGGACGGACTATGGCTACACCTTC. It codes for CASTSPGTDYGYTF. This sequence uses TRBV28 and TRBJ1-2, with TRBD1 as a weak D call on 5 bases. The CDR3 measures 14 amino acids from cysteine to phenylalanine. Only the CDR3 portion is preserved as DNA: 42 bases, with reading frame beginning at the first base. The germline ends are 15 bases apart after V is trimmed by 7 bases and J by 3 bases. The germline V gene gives CDR1 as MDHEN and CDR2 as SYDVKM.